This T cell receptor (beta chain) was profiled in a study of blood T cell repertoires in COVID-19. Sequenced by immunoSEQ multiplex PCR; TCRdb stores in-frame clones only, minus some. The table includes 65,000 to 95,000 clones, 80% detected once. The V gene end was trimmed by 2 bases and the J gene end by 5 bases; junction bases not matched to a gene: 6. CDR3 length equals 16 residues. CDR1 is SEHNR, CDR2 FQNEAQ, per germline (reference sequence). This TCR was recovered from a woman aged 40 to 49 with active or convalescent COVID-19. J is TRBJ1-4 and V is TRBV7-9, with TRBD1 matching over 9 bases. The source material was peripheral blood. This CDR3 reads CASSLPRDRANEKLFF. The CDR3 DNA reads TGTGCCAGCAGCTTACCACGGGACAGGGCGAATGAAAAACTGTTTTTT.